This T cell receptor (beta chain) was captured in a study of blood T cells in healthy people across ages. A sample-barcoded 5' primer and a J-beta primer mix were used in a second PCR of roughly 7 to 11 cycles. Each cDNA molecule received a tag from a template-switch adaptor that had 12 random nucleotides. TCRdb re-analysed the 5' RACE reads in MiXCR, keeping a single row per CDR3 protein. The sample carries more than 650,000 distinct CDR3 sequences, about 24% recorded once. Extractions gave at least 6 micrograms of total RNA per sample. This CDR3 has 15 amino acids. Trimming took 4 bases from V and 4 from J; bases not matched to a gene: 7. Germline V gene sequence: CDR1 LNHNV, CDR2 YYDKDF (reference sequence).

This sequence joins TRBV15 and TRBJ1-2; 9 bases match TRBD1. The clonotype was recovered from a man between 65 and 80 years old in good health. The sample taken for sequencing was blood. In DNA, the CDR3 is TGTGCCACCAGCACCTTACAGGGGGCCGGCTATGGCTACACCTTC. This translates into CATSTLQGAGYGYTF. Drawing the rest from reference TRBV15 and TRBJ1-2, the complete variable domain is DAMVIQNPRYQVTQFGKPVTLSCSQTLNHNVMYWYQQKSSQAPKLLFHYYDKDFNNEADTPDNFQSRRPNTSFCFLDIRSPGLGDTAMYLCATSTLQGAGYGYTFGSGTRLTVV.